These T cell receptor beta chains were read from a single sample in a study of cytomegalovirus exposure and HLA in healthy donors. Assay: immunoSEQ multiplex PCR; the TCRdb copy retains only in-frame clones and omits some. The data contain approximately 210,000 clones, about 80% of them singletons. The source material was PBMCs. The receptors were sampled from a man in his forties in good health and CMV-seropositive. Each CDR3 is given with its conserved first and last residue. Each record gives: clone size, J gene, CDR3 length, D gene, V gene, CDR3 protein, CDR3 DNA. A D gene is named only where the DNA matches it firmly. The listing skips clone size in some rows; elsewhere it reads once, few, many or a size class.

clone size: NA; J gene: TRBJ2-2; CDR3 length: 16; D gene: TRBD2; V gene: TRBV5-1; CDR3 protein: CASSFLAGSNTGELFF; CDR3 DNA: TGCGCCAGCAGCTTCCTAGCGGGATCCAACACCGGGGAGCTGTTTTTT
clone size: few; J gene: TRBJ2-7; CDR3 length: 14; D gene: TRBD1; V gene: TRBV10-3; CDR3 protein: CAISEGTGGYEQYF; CDR3 DNA: TGTGCCATCAGTGAGGGGACAGGGGGCTACGAGCAGTACTTC
clone size: once; J gene: TRBJ2-1; CDR3 length: 14; D gene: TRBD1; V gene: TRBV7-6; CDR3 protein: CASSFGTGNNEQFF; CDR3 DNA: TGTGCCAGCAGCTTTGGGACAGGGAACAATGAGCAGTTCTTC
clone size: NA; J gene: TRBJ1-2; CDR3 length: 9; D gene: NA; V gene: TRBV19; CDR3 protein: CATLYGYTF; CDR3 DNA: TGTGCCACCCTCTATGGCTACACCTTC
clone size: NA; J gene: TRBJ2-1; CDR3 length: 14; D gene: NA; V gene: TRBV5-1; CDR3 protein: CASSLVRIDLGQFF; CDR3 DNA: TGCGCCAGCAGCTTGGTCCGCATCGACTTAGGGCAGTTCTTC
clone size: once; J gene: TRBJ2-7; CDR3 length: 14; D gene: TRBD1; V gene: TRBV5-1; CDR3 protein: CASSSGQGGYEQYF; CDR3 DNA: TGCGCCAGCAGCTCGGGACAGGGGGGCTACGAGCAGTACTTC
clone size: NA; J gene: TRBJ1-2; CDR3 length: 12; D gene: NA; V gene: TRBV7-9; CDR3 protein: CASSSRGYGYTF; CDR3 DNA: TGTGCCAGCAGCTCTCGAGGCTATGGCTACACCTTC
clone size: NA; J gene: TRBJ2-7; CDR3 length: 17; D gene: NA; V gene: TRBV5-1; CDR3 protein: CASSFTPEGPKSYEQYF; CDR3 DNA: TGCGCCAGCAGCTTTACACCGGAGGGACCTAAATCCTACGAGCAGTACTTC
clone size: NA; J gene: TRBJ2-2; CDR3 length: 16; D gene: NA; V gene: TRBV11-3; CDR3 protein: CASSLEGARNTGELFF; CDR3 DNA: TGTGCCAGCAGCTTAGAAGGGGCCCGGAACACCGGGGAGCTGTTTTTT
clone size: NA; J gene: TRBJ2-7; CDR3 length: 15; D gene: TRBD1; V gene: TRBV15; CDR3 protein: CATSRAGQGSYEQYF; CDR3 DNA: TGTGCCACCAGCAGGGCGGGACAGGGCTCCTACGAGCAGTACTTC
clone size: NA; J gene: TRBJ1-3; CDR3 length: 14; D gene: NA; V gene: TRBV9; CDR3 protein: CASTLTGTGNTIYF; CDR3 DNA: TGTGCCAGCACCCTTACAGGTACCGGAAACACCATATATTTT
clone size: NA; J gene: TRBJ2-5; CDR3 length: 16; D gene: NA; V gene: TRBV12-5; CDR3 protein: CASGLVLAGEGETQYF; CDR3 DNA: TGTGCTAGTGGTTTGGTATTGGCAGGGGAGGGGGAGACCCAGTACTTC
clone size: NA; J gene: TRBJ2-3; CDR3 length: 14; D gene: NA; V gene: TRBV29-1; CDR3 protein: CSPMGLTSTDTQYF; CDR3 DNA: TGCAGCCCGATGGGACTGACTAGCACAGATACGCAGTATTTT
clone size: NA; J gene: TRBJ2-2; CDR3 length: 14; D gene: NA; V gene: TRBV6-5; CDR3 protein: CASSYSRNTGELFF; CDR3 DNA: TGTGCCAGCAGTTACTCCCGTAACACCGGGGAGCTGTTTTTT
clone size: few; J gene: TRBJ2-1; CDR3 length: 14; D gene: TRBD2; V gene: TRBV6-5; CDR3 protein: CASSWGLAGGEKFF; CDR3 DNA: TGTGCCAGCAGTTGGGGACTAGCGGGAGGGGAGAAGTTCTTC
clone size: once; J gene: TRBJ2-3; CDR3 length: 14; D gene: NA; V gene: TRBV7-6; CDR3 protein: CASSLRGGTDTQYF; CDR3 DNA: TGTGCCAGCAGCTTAAGGGGGGGGACAGATACGCAGTATTTT
clone size: few; J gene: TRBJ2-2; CDR3 length: 15; D gene: TRBD2; V gene: TRBV28; CDR3 protein: CASSGGTSGTGELFF; CDR3 DNA: TGTGCCAGCAGTGGAGGGACTAGCGGCACCGGGGAGCTGTTTTTT
clone size: NA; J gene: TRBJ2-1; CDR3 length: 15; D gene: TRBD1; V gene: TRBV5-1; CDR3 protein: CASSTHRDRNNEQFF; CDR3 DNA: TGCGCCAGCAGCACCCACCGGGACAGAAACAATGAGCAGTTCTTC
clone size: NA; J gene: TRBJ2-5; CDR3 length: 12; D gene: TRBD1; V gene: TRBV2; CDR3 protein: CATSRGQETQYF; CDR3 DNA: TGTGCCACCTCCAGGGGGCAAGAGACCCAGTACTTC
clone size: NA; J gene: TRBJ2-6; CDR3 length: 14; D gene: NA; V gene: TRBV7-2; CDR3 protein: CASSFTAGANVLTF; CDR3 DNA: TGTGCCAGCAGCTTTACTGCGGGGGCCAACGTCCTGACTTTC
clone size: NA; J gene: TRBJ2-7; CDR3 length: 15; D gene: NA; V gene: TRBV29-1; CDR3 protein: CSVDYRKESSYEQYF; CDR3 DNA: TGCAGCGTGGACTACAGGAAGGAGTCCTCCTACGAGCAGTACTTC
clone size: NA; J gene: TRBJ2-3; CDR3 length: 17; D gene: TRBD2; V gene: TRBV2; CDR3 protein: CASSAARLAGPTDTQYF; CDR3 DNA: TGTGCCAGCAGTGCCGCAAGACTAGCGGGACCCACAGATACGCAGTATTTT
clone size: NA; J gene: TRBJ2-5; CDR3 length: 12; D gene: NA; V gene: TRBV19; CDR3 protein: CASSVGDGTQYF; CDR3 DNA: TGTGCCAGTAGTGTAGGAGATGGGACCCAGTACTTC
clone size: few; J gene: TRBJ1-1; CDR3 length: 13; D gene: NA; V gene: TRBV5-1; CDR3 protein: CASRPDMNTEAFF; CDR3 DNA: TGCGCCAGCAGACCTGACATGAACACTGAAGCTTTCTTT
clone size: few; J gene: TRBJ2-2; CDR3 length: 13; D gene: NA; V gene: TRBV5-1; CDR3 protein: CASSLGEVGELFF; CDR3 DNA: TGCGCCAGCAGCTTGGGAGAGGTCGGGGAGCTGTTTTTT
clone size: NA; J gene: TRBJ2-1; CDR3 length: 17; D gene: NA; V gene: TRBV2; CDR3 protein: CASSDPTLGRSYNEQFF; CDR3 DNA: TGTGCCAGCAGTGACCCTACACTAGGGAGGTCCTACAATGAGCAGTTCTTC
clone size: NA; J gene: TRBJ2-7; CDR3 length: 17; D gene: TRBD2; V gene: TRBV4-2; CDR3 protein: CASSQDPGGTSSYEQYF; CDR3 DNA: TGTGCCAGCAGCCAAGACCCGGGAGGGACTAGCTCCTACGAGCAGTACTTC
clone size: NA; J gene: TRBJ2-2; CDR3 length: 14; D gene: TRBD1; V gene: TRBV6-5; CDR3 protein: CASTRSQGAGELFF; CDR3 DNA: TGTGCCAGCACCCGGAGTCAGGGGGCCGGGGAGCTGTTTTTT
clone size: NA; J gene: TRBJ2-3; CDR3 length: 16; D gene: NA; V gene: TRBV11-2; CDR3 protein: CASSYAKRGSSDTQYF; CDR3 DNA: TGTGCCAGCAGTTATGCTAAACGGGGGAGTTCAGATACGCAGTATTTT
clone size: NA; J gene: TRBJ1-1; CDR3 length: 14; D gene: TRBD1; V gene: TRBV30; CDR3 protein: CAWSGTGRGTEAFF; CDR3 DNA: TGTGCCTGGAGTGGGACAGGGCGGGGCACTGAAGCTTTCTTT
clone size: NA; J gene: TRBJ2-3; CDR3 length: 16; D gene: NA; V gene: TRBV5-1; CDR3 protein: CASSSPGLGERDTQYF; CDR3 DNA: TGCGCCAGCAGCTCTCCGGGACTCGGAGAAAGGGATACGCAGTATTTT
clone size: NA; J gene: TRBJ1-3; CDR3 length: 15; D gene: NA; V gene: TRBV16; CDR3 protein: CASSQSSFSGNTIYF; CDR3 DNA: TGTGCCAGCAGCCAATCCTCTTTCTCTGGAAACACCATATATTTT
clone size: NA; J gene: TRBJ2-7; CDR3 length: 15; D gene: TRBD2; V gene: TRBV7-9; CDR3 protein: CASSHGGVSASGQYF; CDR3 DNA: TGTGCCAGCAGCCACGGGGGGGTATCAGCATCGGGGCAGTACTTC
clone size: NA; J gene: TRBJ1-4; CDR3 length: 13; D gene: NA; V gene: TRBV29-1; CDR3 protein: CSVEPPGSGKLFF; CDR3 DNA: TGCAGCGTTGAACCTCCGGGGTCGGGAAAACTGTTTTTT
clone size: NA; J gene: TRBJ1-5; CDR3 length: 13; D gene: TRBD1; V gene: TRBV27; CDR3 protein: CASSEQGNQPQHF; CDR3 DNA: TGTGCCAGCAGCGAACAGGGGAATCAGCCCCAGCATTTT
clone size: NA; J gene: TRBJ2-6; CDR3 length: 17; D gene: TRBD2; V gene: TRBV5-1; CDR3 protein: CASSLWGGSSGANVLTF; CDR3 DNA: TGCGCCAGCAGCCTGTGGGGAGGGAGCTCTGGGGCCAACGTCCTGACTTTC
clone size: once; J gene: TRBJ2-5; CDR3 length: 13; D gene: NA; V gene: TRBV27; CDR3 protein: CASRGRVAETQYF; CDR3 DNA: TGTGCCAGCAGGGGCAGGGTGGCAGAGACCCAGTACTTC
clone size: NA; J gene: TRBJ1-1; CDR3 length: 13; D gene: NA; V gene: TRBV19; CDR3 protein: CASSIDLESEAFF; CDR3 DNA: TGTGCCAGTAGTATAGATCTTGAGAGTGAAGCTTTCTTT
clone size: NA; J gene: TRBJ2-1; CDR3 length: 15; D gene: NA; V gene: TRBV9; CDR3 protein: CASSVGGTPAMEQFF; CDR3 DNA: TGTGCCAGCAGCGTAGGCGGTACTCCTGCCATGGAGCAGTTCTTC
clone size: NA; J gene: TRBJ2-3; CDR3 length: 16; D gene: TRBD2; V gene: TRBV5-4; CDR3 protein: CASSSGGSHSTDTQYF; CDR3 DNA: TGTGCCAGCAGCTCTGGCGGGAGTCATAGCACAGATACGCAGTATTTT
clone size: once; J gene: TRBJ2-1; CDR3 length: 16; D gene: TRBD2; V gene: TRBV7-7; CDR3 protein: CASSVGLAGQVNEQFF; CDR3 DNA: TGTGCTAGCAGCGTAGGACTAGCGGGACAGGTGAATGAGCAGTTCTTC
clone size: NA; J gene: TRBJ2-1; CDR3 length: 17; D gene: TRBD2; V gene: TRBV4-1; CDR3 protein: CASSQGSAGGPGNEQFF; CDR3 DNA: TGCGCCAGCAGCCAAGGGAGTGCGGGAGGGCCGGGAAATGAGCAGTTCTTC
clone size: NA; J gene: TRBJ1-1; CDR3 length: 12; D gene: NA; V gene: TRBV7-9; CDR3 protein: CASSLRSTEAFF; CDR3 DNA: TGTGCCAGCAGCCTACGGAGCACTGAAGCTTTCTTT
clone size: NA; J gene: TRBJ2-3; CDR3 length: 14; D gene: NA; V gene: TRBV7-6; CDR3 protein: CASSLAGLTDTQYF; CDR3 DNA: TGTGCCAGCAGCTTAGCGGGACTCACAGATACGCAGTATTTT
clone size: NA; J gene: TRBJ2-2; CDR3 length: 18; D gene: TRBD2; V gene: TRBV7-9; CDR3 protein: CASSDSLAGGLNTGELFF; CDR3 DNA: TGTGCCAGCAGCGATTCCCTAGCGGGAGGGCTTAACACCGGGGAGCTGTTTTTT
clone size: NA; J gene: TRBJ1-2; CDR3 length: 13; D gene: TRBD1; V gene: TRBV7-9; CDR3 protein: CASSLVDRGGYTF; CDR3 DNA: TGTGCCAGCAGCTTAGTTGACAGGGGAGGCTACACCTTC
clone size: NA; J gene: TRBJ2-1; CDR3 length: 14; D gene: TRBD1; V gene: TRBV28; CDR3 protein: CASSLVGGEEEQFF; CDR3 DNA: TGTGCCAGCAGTTTGGTAGGGGGCGAGGAGGAGCAGTTCTTC
clone size: NA; J gene: TRBJ2-7; CDR3 length: 15; D gene: TRBD1; V gene: TRBV29-1; CDR3 protein: CSVAEWTGRSYEQYF; CDR3 DNA: TGCAGCGTTGCGGAATGGACAGGGCGATCCTACGAGCAGTACTTC
clone size: NA; J gene: TRBJ1-5; CDR3 length: 14; D gene: NA; V gene: TRBV7-8; CDR3 protein: CASSRTEGRQPQHF; CDR3 DNA: TGTGCCAGCAGTCGGACAGAAGGTCGGCAGCCCCAGCATTTT
clone size: NA; J gene: TRBJ1-1; CDR3 length: 15; D gene: TRBD1; V gene: TRBV4-1; CDR3 protein: CASSQGDREVTEAFF; CDR3 DNA: TGCGCCAGCAGCCAAGGGGACAGGGAGGTCACTGAAGCTTTCTTT
clone size: NA; J gene: TRBJ1-2; CDR3 length: 13; D gene: NA; V gene: TRBV6-1; CDR3 protein: CASRSAGGYGYTF; CDR3 DNA: TGTGCCAGCAGGTCCGCTGGCGGCTATGGCTACACCTTC
clone size: NA; J gene: TRBJ2-1; CDR3 length: 14; D gene: NA; V gene: TRBV12-5; CDR3 protein: CASGSDTSYNEQFF; CDR3 DNA: TGTGCTAGTGGTTCCGACACCTCCTACAATGAGCAGTTCTTC
clone size: few; J gene: TRBJ1-2; CDR3 length: 16; D gene: NA; V gene: TRBV6-5; CDR3 protein: CASSYSGGPTGYGYTF; CDR3 DNA: TGTGCCAGCAGTTACTCCGGGGGGCCCACGGGGTATGGCTACACCTTC
clone size: once; J gene: TRBJ2-1; CDR3 length: 15; D gene: TRBD2; V gene: TRBV19; CDR3 protein: CASSIGLALYNEQFF; CDR3 DNA: TGTGCCAGTAGTATTGGACTAGCGCTTTACAATGAGCAGTTCTTC
clone size: NA; J gene: TRBJ1-3; CDR3 length: 15; D gene: NA; V gene: TRBV7-8; CDR3 protein: CASSPSQGSGNTIYF; CDR3 DNA: TGTGCCAGCAGTCCGTCACAGGGCTCTGGAAACACCATATATTTT